This is a list of T cell receptor beta chains from one sample in a study of CD8+ T cells in alopecia areata. Sequencing used immunoSEQ multiplex PCR; TCRdb keeps in-frame clones, though not all of them. The table records about 180,000 clones, roughly 60% of them present only once. The sequences come from CD4+ T cells sorted from blood, collected at week 0. The receptors originated from a human donor with alopecia areata. Each CDR3 is given with its conserved first and last residue.

v_call cdr3_aa
TRBV6-4 CASNITGSQPQHF
TRBV19 CATSTGQISNQPQHF
TRBV19 CASSSLGGGELFF
TRBV5-4 CASSLTGVSGANVLTF
TRBV10-3 CAISDYSEAFF
TRBV29-1 CSVGQGPETQYF
TRBV7-2 CASSPGLAGRQYNEQFF
TRBV15 CATSRDYPRGTPGELFF
TRBV2 CASSTRAVDTQYF
TRBV29-1 CSVRDGLYQPQHF
TRBV4-2 CASSPSGSRATNEKLFF
TRBV5-4 CASSLNTEAFF
TRBV30 CAWSGGQGGGTDTQYF
TRBV6-1 CASSDVEGAGQPQHF
TRBV11-2 CASSPRPDWETQYF
TRBV18 CASSPQTGELFF
TRBV5-1 CASSWDSATDTQYF
TRBV5-1 CASSLEAAYGYTF
TRBV30 CAWSKQGAGGYTF
TRBV29-1 CSVVSGFSGGDTDTQYF
TRBV11-3 CASGHVADTEAFF
TRBV9 CASSVGSYNSPLHF
TRBV9 CASSPGGVTDTQYF
TRBV20-1 CSARPGTEAFF
TRBV30 CAGRGQGGTGELFF
TRBV5-1 CASSPGGLAGGQSEQFF
TRBV7-2 CASSLFGGRNTEAFF
TRBV5-1 CASSPPEDTGELFF
TRBV5-6 CASSYDHLESGYTF
TRBV29-1 CSVVPGFGAFF
TRBV9 CASSPPSRTDTQYF
TRBV29-1 CSVAPGGNYEQYF
TRBV7-9 CASSPGQDREQYF
TRBV5-1 CASSLRGVSTDTQYF
TRBV30 CAWRDRGDGYTF
TRBV15 CATSRGLGGSYEQYF
TRBV11-2 CASSLGQGPQETQYF
TRBV7-2 CASSLGRDNEQFF
TRBV7-2 CASSLVRAANEKLFF
TRBV5-1 CASSLVGAGAPPYEQYF
TRBV5-1 CASKTTGMNTEAFF
TRBV29-1 CSVEGQGGSSDTQYF
TRBV14 CASSQDLRDTQYF
TRBV7-2 CASSLEGSLTEAFF
TRBV6-1 CASRVPNTEAFF
TRBV4-1 CASSQDVGTEDYEQYF